This TCR beta chain was identified during a study of CD4+ T cells in melanoma. Points from the study as a whole: Neoantigen-specific CD4+ T cells in melanoma reportedly had diverse differentiation states. CD8+ T cell, macrophage and B cell function reportedly correlated with neoantigen-specific CD4+ T cells.

Turning to this clone: Its antigen is unidentified.

The CDR3 covers 16 residues. Trimming took off 3 bases at V and 0 bases at J, with 15 bases between the two ends. Germline V gene data show CDR1 as MNHEY and CDR2 as SMNVEV (reference sequence). TCRdb's copy holds only in-frame clones and misses some; the assay was immunoSEQ multiplex PCR. In the table there are about 11,000 clones, about 70% of which are singletons. This chain connects TRBV27 to TRBJ2-7; D is perhaps TRBD1 (5 bases). Sequenced input: cells from a culture (not recorded whether cultured in vitro). The sequence was collected from a human donor with melanoma. This CDR3 reads CASSFTHDSSSYEQYF. The CDR3 coding sequence is TGTGCCAGCAGTTTCACCCATGACAGCAGCTCCTACGAGCAGTACTTC.